This TCR beta chain stems from a study of CXCR3-negative and CXCR3-positive naive CD8 T cells. Whole-study context: The study obtained 130 million to 150 million TRB reads, about 1.5 +/- 0.3 million per library.

Study results and limitations: TRB CDR3 hydrophobicity was greater in CXCR3-positive naive cells than in CXCR3-negative naive cells. Much lower diversity was found in memory CD8+ cells, while both naive subsets had comparably high diversity.

Germline CDR1 and CDR2: LNHNV and YYDKDF (reference sequence). The CDR3 length is 12 residues. The libraries of TRB cDNA were prepared using 5' RACE with UMI labels. TCRdb reanalyzed the 5' RACE reads and collapses them to one entry per CDR3 protein, without DNA. This table holds some 64,000 distinct CDR3 sequences. Naivety in CD8+ T cells corresponded to a CD45RO-CCR7+CD27+CD95- phenotype. A word on this clonotype: What it binds is unknown.

Sequencing used naive CXCR3+ CD8+ T cells from blood. Subset specified: CD45RO-CCR7+CD27+CD95- naive CD8+ T cells expressing CXCR3 (TNR3+). The rearrangement links TRBV15 to TRBJ1-3. The source is a human donor in good health. Some clones in this sample may be carry-over from other donors' samples. The CDR3 is CATSSAGNTIYF. The complete variable domain, with remaining parts taken from reference TRBV15 and TRBJ1-3, reads DAMVIQNPRYQVTQFGKPVTLSCSQTLNHNVMYWYQQKSSQAPKLLFHYYDKDFNNEADTPDNFQSRRPNTSFCFLDIRSPGLGDTAMYLCATSSAGNTIYFGEGSWLTVV.